A few counts support the clone carrying this T cell receptor (beta chain). These data are taken from a study of T-cell memory formation after mild COVID-19. TCRdb used MiXCR to reprocess the 5' RACE reads, holding one entry per CDR3 protein. This table has 70,000 to 95,000 distinct CDR3 sequences, 9.5% to 15% appearing once. Input material: PBMCs or a T cell subset sorted from them (not recorded which). The receptor was derived from a man younger than 35 who had mild COVID-19 (a few samples of this study predate the infection). Cell type and time point are not known.

The CDR3 sequence is CASSLAARGGGYTF. The CDR3 nucleotides read TGCGCCAGCAGCTTGGCCGCTCGCGGGGGCGGCTACACCTTC. The chain is built from TRBV5-1 and TRBJ1-2; a weak D match, TRBD1 (6 bases). V was shortened by 0 bases and J by 8 bases, with 14 bases between the two germline ends. The germline gives CDR1 SGHRS, CDR2 YFSETQ. The CDR3 totals 14 residues.